The 27 T cell receptor beta chains below come from one sample, sequenced in a study of CD8+ T cells in alopecia areata. RNA, once extracted, was reverse transcribed into cDNA for use as the sequencing template. Only in-frame clones appear in the TCRdb table, and some are missing; sequencing was by immunoSEQ multiplex PCR. The data hold under 15,000 clones, with more than 50% observed a single time. Peripheral blood, together with lesional scalp punch biopsies, was collected from alopecia areata patients. Sequenced sample: skin. All receptors derive from a human donor with alopecia areata.

The chain recombines TRBV7-9 with TRBJ2-7; TRBD1 aligns across 7 bases. Germline V lookup: CDR1 SEHNR, CDR2 FQNEAQ (reference sequence). This CDR3 has 14 amino acids. V lost 5 bases to trimming and J lost 2 bases; unmatched junction nucleotides: 6. The CDR3 nucleotides read TGTGCCAGCAGCCGACGGGACAGCCCCTACGAGCAGTACTTC. Protein: CASSRRDSPYEQYF.

J is TRBJ1-1 and V is TRBV18, with 8 nucleotides matching TRBD1. The ends lost 2 bases at V and 1 base at J; junction bases unmatched: 3. This CDR3 has 15 residues. Germline-derived CDR1 and CDR2 are KGHSH and LQKENI. DNA of the CDR3: TGTGCCAGCTCACCAGGACAGGGTCAGAACACTGAAGCTTTCTTT. Translated: CASSPGQGQNTEAFF.

This rearrangement joins TRBV25-1 to TRBJ2-7; 11 nucleotides align to TRBD1. Trimming removed 6 bases from V and 6 bases from J; junction bases left unmatched: 7. The CDR3 is 14 amino acids. Germline CDR1 and CDR2: MGHDK and SYGVNS. CDR3 in amino acids: CASSLRTGGSEQYF. In nucleotides, the CDR3 is TGTGCCAGCAGCCTTCGGACAGGGGGCTCCGAGCAGTACTTC.

The CDR3 reads CASSYVGAGANVLTF. CDR3 coding DNA: TGTGCCAGCAGTTACGTGGGAGCCGGGGCCAACGTCCTGACTTTC. The chain is built from TRBV6-5 and TRBJ2-6; a possible D gene is TRBD2 (5 bases). Trimming cost V 2 bases and J 4 bases, with 9 bases left between them. CDR3 length equals 15 residues. Germline assignment: CDR1 MNHEY and CDR2 SVGAGI.

A note on this clone: This specimen includes other DNA sequences encoding the same CDR3. The gene calls are TRBV6-5 and TRBJ1-4; no definite D call. Per germline, CDR1 MNHEY and CDR2 SVGAGI. The CDR3 has 15 amino acids. V was shortened by 0 bases and J by 5 bases, with 10 bases between the two germline ends. The CDR3 sequence is CASSYSWTSNEKLFF. The CDR3 bases are TGTGCCAGCAGTTACTCGTGGACCTCAAATGAAAAACTGTTTTTT.

The chain employs TRBV5-6 and TRBJ2-7, with unresolved D. CDR3 size: 15 residues. The V and J ends lost 1 base and 0 bases respectively, with 11 bases between them. Germline V gene sequence: CDR1 SGHDT, CDR2 YYEEEE. Written as DNA, the CDR3 is TGTGCCAGCAGCTTGCCCAGCGCGAGCTCCTACGAGCAGTACTTC. It specifies CASSLPSASSYEQYF.

The sample holds a few counts of this clone. V and J are TRBV30 and TRBJ2-7; possibly TRBD2 for D (5 bases). The CDR3 is 13 residues long. CDR1 is GTSNPN and CDR2 is SVGIG in the germline V gene (reference sequence). The V gene lost 7 bases and the J gene lost 4 bases, with 17 bases spanning the gap. The chain's CDR3 is CASNGDLGYEQYF. CDR3 bases: TGTGCCTCGAACGGGGATTTGGGGTACGAGCAGTACTTC.

The table lists this clone with a few counts. The V gene is TRBV5-4, the J gene TRBJ2-7; 7 bases map to TRBD2. Germline CDR1 and CDR2: SGHNT and YYREEE (reference sequence). CDR3 length: 15 residues. The J segment lost 4 bases and the V segment lost 3 bases, leaving 10 bases of the junction unmatched. The chain's CDR3 is CASSSPNGGSYEQYF. CDR3 in DNA: TGTGCCAGCAGCTCCCCTAACGGCGGGAGTTACGAGCAGTACTTC.

This chain connects TRBV30 to TRBJ2-2; 8 positions agree with TRBD2. The V and J ends lost 2 bases and 4 bases, in that order; junction bases with no gene match: 6. Germline-derived CDR1 and CDR2 are GTSNPN and SVGIG (reference sequence). This CDR3 has 15 residues. In nucleotides, the CDR3 is TGTGCCTGGAGTCCTATAGCGGGGCCCACCGGGGAGCTGTTTTTT. It translates to CAWSPIAGPTGELFF.

The J gene is TRBJ1-1, the V gene TRBV6-5, with D perhaps matching TRBD1 (5 bases). Between the trimmed V and J ends, which lost 6 bases and 2 bases, there was a span of 13 bases. The germline V gene has CDR1 MNHEY and CDR2 SVGAGI. This CDR3 spans 14 amino acids. The CDR3 DNA sequence: TGTGCCAGCAGGCTCGACAGAGGTAACACTGAAGCTTTCTTT. Protein sequence: CASRLDRGNTEAFF.

Turning to this clone: In the same sample, other DNA sequences code for this CDR3. The chain has TRBV28 and TRBJ1-5; D is ambiguous. The CDR3 covers 14 residues. Germline CDR1 and CDR2: MDHEN and SYDVKM. V shed 6 bases and J shed 5 bases, with 14 bases lying between them. CDR3: CASRIRSFDQPQHF. Here the CDR3 DNA reads TGTGCCAGCAGGATACGGTCCTTTGATCAGCCCCAGCATTTT.

The CDR3 loop reads CSVEKPGLTEAFF. The CDR3 DNA reads as TGCAGCGTTGAGAAACCAGGCCTCACTGAAGCTTTCTTT. This chain joins TRBV29-1 and TRBJ1-1; D unresolved. Germline CDR1 and CDR2: SQVTM and ANQGSEA. The CDR3 sequence is 13 residues long. V dropped 3 bases and J dropped 4 bases, with 12 bases sitting between them.

The gene calls are TRBV11-1 and TRBJ2-7; D not certain. The CDR3 contains 14 residues. Trimming left V 1 base short and J 0 bases short, with 7 bases between. Germline assignment: CDR1 SGHAT and CDR2 FQDESV (reference sequence). CDR3 amino acids: CASSLGLTSYEQYF. In DNA, the CDR3 is TGTGCCAGCAGCTTAGGACTGACCTCCTACGAGCAGTACTTC.

This chain joins TRBV18 and TRBJ2-6; 10 nucleotides line up with TRBD2. Germline values: CDR1 KGHSH, CDR2 LQKENI. This CDR3 has 19 amino acids. V dropped 3 bases and J dropped 0; count of bases not matched to a gene: 8. CDR3 sequence (DNA): TGTGCCAGCTCACCTCGAGGGACTAGCGCCTACTCTGGGGCCAACGTCCTGACTTTC. As protein: CASSPRGTSAYSGANVLTF. Variable domain in full (rest from reference TRBV18 and TRBJ2-6): NAGVMQNPRHLVRRRGQEARLRCSPMKGHSHVYWYRQLPEEGLKFMVYLQKENIIDESGMPKERFSAEFPKEGPSILRIQQVVRGDSAAYFCASSPRGTSAYSGANVLTFGAGSRLTVL.

The chain joins TRBV6-5 to TRBJ1-3; D possibly corresponds to TRBD1 (6 bases). V was clipped by 5 bases and J by 4 bases, with 12 bases between them. Looked up from germline, CDR1 is MNHEY and CDR2 is SVGAGI. The CDR3 has 14 amino acids. CDR3 DNA: TGTGCCAGCAGTAGGGGGATCGGCGGAAACACCATATATTTT. This translates into CASSRGIGGNTIYF.

The J gene is TRBJ1-1, the V gene TRBV4-2; D may be TRBD1 (5 bases). Germline V gene sequence: CDR1 LGHNA, CDR2 YNFKEQ. The CDR3 spans 18 residues. V lost 1 base and J 8 bases, leaving 26 bases between the germline ends. The CDR3 loop reads CASSQVPVFSGSGGEAFF. CDR3 sequence (DNA): TGTGCCAGCAGCCAAGTCCCCGTGTTTTCGGGTAGCGGGGGGGAAGCTTTCTTT.

The CDR3 spells CASSALQGSEQYF. DNA of the CDR3: TGTGCCAGCAGTGCACTACAGGGAAGCGAGCAGTACTTC. The V call is TRBV27, the J call TRBJ2-7; D possibly corresponds to TRBD1 (6 bases). CDR1 MNHEY and CDR2 SMNVEV come from the germline V gene (reference sequence). The CDR3 loop spans 13 amino acids. Trimming removed 5 bases at V and 6 bases at J, with 14 bases between.

This sequence joins TRBV28 and TRBJ1-1; no clear D. From germline, CDR1 is MDHEN and CDR2 SYDVKM. Trimming shortened V by 6 bases and J by 0 bases, and 11 bases separated the two germline ends. This CDR3 region has 14 residues. This CDR3 is CASRLGQLNTEAFF. CDR3 DNA: TGTGCCAGCAGGCTAGGTCAGTTGAACACTGAAGCTTTCTTT.

This clone has just one count. The chain carries TRBV7-6 and TRBJ2-5; perhaps TRBD1 as D (5 bases). From germline, CDR1 is SGHVS and CDR2 FNYEAQ. Trimming shortened V by 3 bases and J by 6 bases, and 8 bases separated the two germline ends. The CDR3 is 12 amino acids. The CDR3 loop reads CASSFKGKTQYF. In DNA form, the CDR3 reads TGTGCCAGCAGCTTTAAGGGGAAGACCCAGTACTTC.

This chain links TRBV19 with TRBJ1-1; the D is unclear. Germline loops: CDR1 LNHDA, CDR2 SQIVND (reference sequence). V lost 5 bases, J lost 5 bases, and 9 bases lay in between. The CDR3 covers 12 residues. CDR3 loop: CASSSGGTEAFF. The CDR3 nucleotides are TGTGCCAGTAGTTCCGGTGGGACTGAAGCTTTCTTT.

This chain joins TRBV5-1 and TRBJ2-7; D unclear. From germline, CDR1 is SGHRS and CDR2 YFSETQ. V was trimmed by 4 bases and J by 0 bases, leaving 11 bases between them. The CDR3 loop spans 14 amino acids. CDR3 bases: TGCGCCAGCAGCCTAATCCCCTCCTCCTACGAGCAGTACTTC. Its translation: CASSLIPSSYEQYF.

The rearrangement links TRBV7-9 to TRBJ2-6, with 8 bases matching TRBD1. This CDR3 contains 15 residues. Losses at the gene ends were 10 bases for V and 0 bases for J; bases not matched to a gene: 5. Germline loops: CDR1 SEHNR, CDR2 FQNEAQ (reference sequence). CDR3 residues: CATLTGGSGANVLTF. In DNA form, the CDR3 reads TGTGCCACCCTTACAGGGGGCTCTGGGGCCAACGTCCTGACTTTC.

This chain joins TRBV7-3 and TRBJ1-5, with 7 bases matching TRBD1. Losses at the gene ends were 7 bases for V and 5 bases for J; bases not matched to a gene: 5. The CDR3 contains 13 residues. The germline V gene has CDR1 SGHTA and CDR2 FQGTGA. The CDR3 DNA sequence: TGTGCCAGCACTGACAGGGCAGATCAGCCCCAGCATTTT. Its protein is CASTDRADQPQHF.

This clone was observed a few times. The rearrangement uses TRBV7-9 and TRBJ2-7; possible D gene TRBD2, 6 bases. The V gene's germline CDR1 is SEHNR and CDR2 FQNEAQ (reference sequence). The CDR3 sequence is 13 residues long. The V end lost 4 bases, the J end lost 7 bases, and 14 bases lay between the germline ends. The CDR3 DNA reads as TGTGCCAGCAGCTCGGACTGGGCGGGAGAGCAGTACTTC. It translates to CASSSDWAGEQYF.

Only a few counts were recorded for this clone. This CDR3 reads CSVGQNTQETQYF. The DNA for the CDR3 is TGCAGCGTTGGTCAGAACACCCAAGAGACCCAGTACTTC. The V gene is TRBV29-1, the J gene TRBJ2-5, with D hard to call. The CDR3 extends over 13 amino acids. V was cut by 4 bases and J by 1 base, with 10 bases left in between. CDR1 and CDR2 from the germline V gene are SQVTM and ANQGSEA.

This chain links TRBV14 with TRBJ2-3; no reliable D call. V lost 1 base and J 4 bases, leaving 9 bases between the germline ends. Germline V gene lookup returns CDR1 SGHDN and CDR2 FVKESK. The CDR3 loop spans 14 amino acids. The CDR3, as DNA: TGTGCCAGCAGCCAAGTTCACGACTCAGATACGCAGTATTTT. Translating it yields CASSQVHDSDTQYF.

The chain is built from TRBV28 and TRBJ1-1; D is undetermined. Trimming left V 6 bases short and J 3 bases short, with 8 bases between. The CDR3 is 12 amino acids. Germline-derived CDR1 and CDR2 are MDHEN and SYDVKM. The CDR3 loop reads CASRTDYTEAFF. The CDR3 region has the DNA TGTGCCAGCAGAACAGATTACACTGAAGCTTTCTTT. Based on the CDR3 plus reference TRBV28 and TRBJ1-1, the full variable domain is DVKVTQSSRYLVKRTGEKVFLECVQDMDHENMFWYRQDPGLGLRLIYFSYDVKMKEKGDIPEGYSVSREKKERFSLILESASTNQTSMYLCASRTDYTEAFFGQGTRLTVV.